These T cell receptor beta chains were read from a single sample in a study of cytomegalovirus exposure and HLA in healthy donors. Sequencing was performed with immunoSEQ multiplex PCR; in TCRdb, only in-frame clones are kept and a portion is missing. The table has more than 100,000 clones, approximately 80% seen once; the top ten hold approximately 0.22%. Sample: PBMCs. Source of these receptors: a man aged 45-65 years in good health and CMV-seronegative. Both conserved end residues are part of each CDR3. Each record gives: V gene, J gene, clone size, D gene, CDR3 DNA, CDR3 protein. A D gene is named only where the DNA matches it firmly. A clone size is listed for some rows: how often the clone was seen (once, few, many), or a class if it is expanded.

TRBV7-2	TRBJ1-2	.	TRBD1	TGTGCCAGCAGCGCAGACACAGGGGACTATGGCTACACCTTC	CASSADTGDYGYTF
TRBV13	TRBJ1-3	.	TRBD1	TGTGCCAGCAGCTTAAATCTCGGCCCGGGACAGGGTGGGAAGTATTCTGGAAACACCATATATTTT	CASSLNLGPGQGGKYSGNTIYF
TRBV28	TRBJ1-3	.	TRBD1	TGTGCCAGCATGACCTACCCGGGACAGACTTCATCGGGAAACACCATATATTTT	CASMTYPGQTSSGNTIYF
TRBV7-3	TRBJ1-2	few	TRBD1	TGTGCCAGCAGCCGGGGACAGGGACGCTATGGCTACACCTTC	CASSRGQGRYGYTF
TRBV6-1	TRBJ1-5	.	.	TGTGCCAGCAGTGAAAAGAAGGCACGGAGTTTTAGCAATCAGCCCCAGCATTTT	CASSEKKARSFSNQPQHF
TRBV5-8	TRBJ2-3	.	.	TGTGCCAGCAGCCTGCGCGGAACAACAGATACGCAGTATTTT	CASSLRGTTDTQYF
TRBV6-5	TRBJ2-5	few	.	TGTGCCAGCAGCAGGGGGGCTGGGACCCAGTACTTC	CASSRGAGTQYF
TRBV7-3	TRBJ2-1	few	TRBD2	TGTGCCAGCAGCTACCCCGGGACTAGCGGCTACAATGAGCAGTTCTTC	CASSYPGTSGYNEQFF
TRBV4-1	TRBJ2-7	.	TRBD1	TGCGCCAGCAGCCAAGGACAGGGTGTCCACTACGAGCAGTACTTC	CASSQGQGVHYEQYF
TRBV28	TRBJ1-5	.	TRBD1	TGTGCCAGCAGTTCGGACAGGTTCCTTAATCAGCCCCAGCATTTT	CASSSDRFLNQPQHF
TRBV9	TRBJ2-7	.	TRBD2	TGTGCCAGCAGCGCCGAAGCGGGAGGCCCACGGGAGCAGTACTTC	CASSAEAGGPREQYF
TRBV20-1	TRBJ1-1	.	.	TGCAGTGTAGGCAGGGTAGCTTTCTTT	CSVGRVAFF
TRBV6-5	TRBJ2-7	.	TRBD2	TGTGCCAGCGCAGGAGCGGGAGTTGGCGAGCAGTACTTC	CASAGAGVGEQYF
TRBV19	TRBJ1-4	.	.	TGTGCCACCACGTGGGGGAGGGCTAATGAAAAACTGTTTTTT	CATTWGRANEKLFF
TRBV11-2	TRBJ1-2	.	TRBD1	TGTGCCAGCAGCGGGCGGACAGGGTCTAACTATGGCTACACCTTC	CASSGRTGSNYGYTF
TRBV6-1	TRBJ2-7	once	TRBD1	TGTGCCAGCAGTGAAGTATTGGGGACAGGGGTAGCCGAGCAGTACTTC	CASSEVLGTGVAEQYF
TRBV19	TRBJ2-3	.	.	TGTGCCACACAGTCCCTTAGCACAGATACGCAGTATTTT	CATQSLSTDTQYF
TRBV5-4	TRBJ2-3	once	.	TGTGCCAGCAGCCCAGGCCGGTCATTGGCAGGATCCACAGATACGCAGTATTTT	CASSPGRSLAGSTDTQYF
TRBV2	TRBJ2-3	.	.	TGTGCCAGCAGTGAAGCCCAGCGGGCACTCACAGATACGCAGTATTTT	CASSEAQRALTDTQYF
TRBV9	TRBJ1-2	once	TRBD1	TGTGCCAGCAGCGCGGACAGGGGGATAGAAGGCTACACCTTC	CASSADRGIEGYTF
TRBV18	TRBJ1-6	.	TRBD1	TGTGCCAGCTCACGGGAGACAGGGTTGGAACAACCCCTCCACTTT	CASSRETGLEQPLHF
TRBV19	TRBJ1-2	.	.	TGTGCCAGTAATAGGGGCCCTTCCTATGGCTACACCTTC	CASNRGPSYGYTF
TRBV5-1	TRBJ2-5	.	TRBD2	TGCGCCAGCAGCCCACCGGGACTAGTGGAGACCCAGTACTTC	CASSPPGLVETQYF
TRBV28	TRBJ2-7	.	TRBD1	TGTGCCAGCATCCCCGGGACAGGGCCTTACGAGCAGTACTTC	CASIPGTGPYEQYF
TRBV12-5	TRBJ2-1	.	.	TGTGCTAGTGGCTTGGACAGCTACAATGAGCAGTTCTTC	CASGLDSYNEQFF
TRBV7-2	TRBJ2-5	.	.	TGTGCCAGCAGCTTAAAAAGCGGGCTGGAGACCCAGTACTTC	CASSLKSGLETQYF
TRBV28	TRBJ1-1	.	TRBD1	TGTGCCAGCAGTGGGCCAGGGGACAGGGGAAAAGCTTTCTTT	CASSGPGDRGKAFF